A single sample is the source of the 9 T cell receptor beta chains below, sequenced in a study of response to subunit inactivated influenza vaccine. TCRdb reanalysed the RT-PCR reads using MiXCR and keeps one entry per CDR3 protein. Among approximately 700,000 distinct CDR3 sequences listed, over 11% were seen once. Sample: PBMCs from blood, taken approximately 15 days before vaccination. Every receptor here comes from a man aged 50-59 years who received an inactivated influenza vaccine.

The V gene is TRBV12-3 or TRBV12-4, the J gene TRBJ2-3; weak D call: TRBD2 (6 bases). Trimming cost V 10 bases and J 1 base, with 12 bases left between them. CDR3 size: 13 residues. For the CDR3, the DNA is TGTGCCACGCGCGGCGGGGGCACAGATACGCAGTATTTT. Residues: CATRGGGTDTQYF.

The chain has TRBV28 and TRBJ2-4, with D perhaps given as TRBD1 or TRBD2 (5 bases each). V lost 4 bases and J 0 bases, leaving 13 bases between the germline ends. The CDR3 sequence is 16 residues long. CDR1 and CDR2 from the germline V gene are MDHEN and SYDVKM. CDR3 sequence: CASSYGATGAKNIQYF. CDR3 in DNA: TGTGCCAGCAGTTACGGGGCCACGGGAGCCAAAAACATTCAGTACTTC.

The J gene is TRBJ2-7, the V gene TRBV19, with 9 bases aligning to TRBD1. The CDR3 has 16 amino acids. Germline trimming cut 6 bases from V and 4 bases from J; bases unmatched to any gene: 13. Germline V gene sequence: CDR1 LNHDA, CDR2 SQIVND (reference sequence). CDR3 residues: CASSKILGQGPYEQYF. The CDR3 DNA follows: TGTGCCAGTAGCAAAATCCTGGGACAGGGACCATACGAGCAGTACTTC.

This clonotype came up a few times. The chain is built from TRBV20-1 and TRBJ2-2; 11 bases are shared with TRBD2. CDR1 DFQATT and CDR2 SNEGSKA come from the germline V gene (reference sequence). CDR3 size: 15 residues. V shed 4 bases, J shed 1 base, and the junction held 2 bases outside the gene matches. CDR3: CSAILAGGNTGELFF. CDR3 bases: TGCAGTGCTATCCTAGCGGGGGGGAACACCGGGGAGCTGTTTTTT.

The chain uses TRBV3-1 and TRBJ2-1; weak D call: TRBD2 (5 bases). Trimming pared 3 bases from V and 10 bases from J, leaving 7 bases between. The germline CDR1 and CDR2 sequences are LGHDT and YNNKEL (reference sequence). This CDR3 is 11 amino acids long. The CDR3 region has the DNA TGTGCCAGCAGCCACTGGGAGGAGCAGTTCTTC. It yields the protein CASSHWEEQFF.

This clonotype turned up a few times. The chain carries TRBV2 and TRBJ2-1; 9 bases agree with TRBD2. CDR3 size: 15 residues. The junction had 5 bases not matched to a gene; V was cut back by 6 bases and J by 2 bases. Germline V gene data show CDR1 as SNHLY and CDR2 as FYNNEI. The CDR3 spells CASSRTSATYNEQFF. Written as DNA, the CDR3 is TGTGCCAGCAGCCGGACTAGCGCAACCTACAATGAGCAGTTCTTC.

This clonotype was seen ten or more times. CDR3 residues: CASSFRRGGTGELFF. The CDR3 region has the DNA TGTGCCAGCAGTTTCCGTCGGGGGGGCACCGGGGAGCTGTTTTTT. V and J are TRBV28 and TRBJ2-2, with TRBD2 identical over 8 bases. CDR3 length equals 15 residues. The V and J ends lost 3 bases and 4 bases, in that order; junction bases with no gene match: 4. Germline CDR1 is MDHEN and CDR2 is SYDVKM.

This clonotype came up a few times. The chain recombines TRBV7-2 with TRBJ1-3; D not certain. Trimming pared 10 bases from V and 0 bases from J, leaving 7 bases between. Germline lookup yields CDR1 SGHTA and CDR2 FQGNSA. The CDR3 extends over 12 amino acids. CDR3 DNA sequence: TGTGCCACGGCAATCTCTGGAAACACCATATATTTT. This gives the protein CATAISGNTIYF.

This clonotype was seen a few times. The V gene is TRBV2, the J gene TRBJ2-3, with 9 bases fitting TRBD1. J gave up 0 bases and V 6 bases, and 4 bases lay outside the gene matches. The germline V gene has CDR1 SNHLY and CDR2 FYNNEI. The CDR3 has 15 residues. CDR3 amino acids: CASRIGTGSTDTQYF. The CDR3 region has the DNA TGTGCCAGCAGAATCGGGACAGGGAGCACAGATACGCAGTATTTT.